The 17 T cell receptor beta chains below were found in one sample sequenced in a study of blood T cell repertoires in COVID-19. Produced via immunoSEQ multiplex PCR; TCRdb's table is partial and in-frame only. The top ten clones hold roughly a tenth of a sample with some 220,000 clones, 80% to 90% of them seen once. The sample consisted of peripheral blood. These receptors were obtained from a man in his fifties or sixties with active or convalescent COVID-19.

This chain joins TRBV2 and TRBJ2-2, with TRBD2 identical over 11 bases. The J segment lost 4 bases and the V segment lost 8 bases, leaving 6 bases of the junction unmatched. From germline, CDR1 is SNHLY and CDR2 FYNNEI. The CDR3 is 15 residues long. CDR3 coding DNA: TGTGCCAGCCGGCGTCTAGCGGGAGGCACCGGGGAGCTGTTTTTT. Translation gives CASRRLAGGTGELFF.

The CDR3 coding sequence is TGTGCCAGCAGCCCCCCCGGTGGCGGGGGCTCCTACGAGCAGTACGTC. It codes for CASSPPGGGGSYEQYV. V and J are TRBV28 and TRBJ2-7; 7 positions agree with TRBD2. Germline V CDR1 and CDR2: MDHEN, SYDVKM. Losses at the gene ends were 6 bases for V and 0 bases for J; bases not matched to a gene: 11. This CDR3 region has 16 residues.

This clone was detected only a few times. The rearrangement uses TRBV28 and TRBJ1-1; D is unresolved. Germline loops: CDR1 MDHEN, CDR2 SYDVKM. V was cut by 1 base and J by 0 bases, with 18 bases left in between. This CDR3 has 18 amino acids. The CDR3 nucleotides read TGTGCCAGCAGTTTATTACCCGGGTCAGAGAAGATGAACACTGAAGCTTTCTTT. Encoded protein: CASSLLPGSEKMNTEAFF.

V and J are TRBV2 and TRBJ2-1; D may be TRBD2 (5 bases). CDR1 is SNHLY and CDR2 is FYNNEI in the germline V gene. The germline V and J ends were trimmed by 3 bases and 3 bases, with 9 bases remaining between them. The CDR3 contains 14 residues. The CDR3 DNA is TGTGCCAGCAGTGACGAGGGATTCTACAATGAGCAGTTCTTC. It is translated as CASSDEGFYNEQFF. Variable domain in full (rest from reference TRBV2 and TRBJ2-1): EPEVTQTPSHQVTQMGQEVILRCVPISNHLYFYWYRQILGQKVEFLVSFYNNEISEKSEIFDDQFSVERPDGSNFTLKIRSTKLEDSAMYFCASSDEGFYNEQFFGPGTRLTVL.

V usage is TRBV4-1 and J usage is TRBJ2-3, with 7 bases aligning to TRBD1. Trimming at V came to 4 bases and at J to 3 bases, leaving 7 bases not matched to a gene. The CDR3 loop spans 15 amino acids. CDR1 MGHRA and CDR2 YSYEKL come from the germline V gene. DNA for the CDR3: TGCGCCAGCAGCCGAGAGTACAGGGGAACAGATACGCAGTATTTT. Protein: CASSREYRGTDTQYF.

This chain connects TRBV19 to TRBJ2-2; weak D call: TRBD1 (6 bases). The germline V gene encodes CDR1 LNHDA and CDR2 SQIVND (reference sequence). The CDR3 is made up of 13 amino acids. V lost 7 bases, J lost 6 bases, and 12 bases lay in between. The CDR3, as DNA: TGTGCCAGTAAAACAGGGATTCCCGGGGAGCTGTTTTTT. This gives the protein CASKTGIPGELFF.

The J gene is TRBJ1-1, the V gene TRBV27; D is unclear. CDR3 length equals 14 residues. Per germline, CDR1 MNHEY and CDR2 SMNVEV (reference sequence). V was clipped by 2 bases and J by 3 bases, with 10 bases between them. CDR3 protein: CASSLLEADTEAFF. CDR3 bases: TGTGCCAGCAGTTTACTTGAGGCCGACACTGAAGCTTTCTTT.

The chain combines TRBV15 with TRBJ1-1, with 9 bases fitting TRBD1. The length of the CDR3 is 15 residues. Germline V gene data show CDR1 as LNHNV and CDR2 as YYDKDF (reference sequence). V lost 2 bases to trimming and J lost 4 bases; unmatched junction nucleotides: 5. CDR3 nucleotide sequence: TGTGCCACCAGCAGACTGACAGGGGGGTTCACTGAAGCTTTCTTT. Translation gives CATSRLTGGFTEAFF.

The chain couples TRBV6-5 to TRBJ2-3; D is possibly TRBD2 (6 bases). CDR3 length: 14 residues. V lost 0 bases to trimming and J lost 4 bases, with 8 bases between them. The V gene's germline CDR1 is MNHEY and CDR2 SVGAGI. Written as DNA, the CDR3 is TGTGCCAGCAGTTACTCACTAGCCGCAGATACGCAGTATTTT. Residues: CASSYSLAADTQYF.

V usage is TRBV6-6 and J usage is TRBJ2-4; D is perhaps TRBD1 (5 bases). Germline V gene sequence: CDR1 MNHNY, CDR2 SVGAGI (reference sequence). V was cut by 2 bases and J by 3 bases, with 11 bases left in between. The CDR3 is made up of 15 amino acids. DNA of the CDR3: TGTGCCAGCAGTTACCGCCAGGGCCGCAAAAACATTCAGTACTTC. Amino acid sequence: CASSYRQGRKNIQYF.

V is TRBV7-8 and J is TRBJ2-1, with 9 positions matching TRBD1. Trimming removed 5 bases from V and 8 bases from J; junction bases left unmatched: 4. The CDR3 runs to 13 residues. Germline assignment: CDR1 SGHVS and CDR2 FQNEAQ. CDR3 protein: CASSPGQGYEQFF. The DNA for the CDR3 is TGTGCCAGCAGCCCGGGACAGGGCTATGAGCAGTTCTTC.

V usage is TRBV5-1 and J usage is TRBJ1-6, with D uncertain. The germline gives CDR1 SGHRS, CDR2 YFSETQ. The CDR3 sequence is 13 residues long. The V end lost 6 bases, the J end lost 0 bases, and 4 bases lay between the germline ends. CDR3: CASTSSYNSPLHF. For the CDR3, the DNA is TGCGCCAGCACCAGCTCCTATAATTCACCCCTCCACTTT.

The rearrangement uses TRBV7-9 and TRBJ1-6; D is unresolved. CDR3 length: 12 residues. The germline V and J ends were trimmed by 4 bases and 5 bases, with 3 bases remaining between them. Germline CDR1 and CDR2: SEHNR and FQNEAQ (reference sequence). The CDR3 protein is CASSYNNSPLHF. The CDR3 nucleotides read TGTGCCAGCAGCTACAATAATTCACCCCTCCACTTT. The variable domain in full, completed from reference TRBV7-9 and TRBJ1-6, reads DTGVSQNPRHKITKRGQNVTFRCDPISEHNRLYWYRQTLGQGPEFLTYFQNEAQLEKSRLLSDRFSAERPKGSFSTLEIQRTEQGDSAMYLCASSYNNSPLHFGNGTRLTVT.

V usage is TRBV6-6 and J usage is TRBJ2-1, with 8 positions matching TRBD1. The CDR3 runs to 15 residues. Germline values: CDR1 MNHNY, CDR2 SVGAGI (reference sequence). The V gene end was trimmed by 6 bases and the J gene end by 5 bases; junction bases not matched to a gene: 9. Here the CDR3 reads CASSDSGQANNEQFF. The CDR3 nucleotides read TGTGCCAGCAGCGACTCGGGACAGGCTAACAATGAGCAGTTCTTC.

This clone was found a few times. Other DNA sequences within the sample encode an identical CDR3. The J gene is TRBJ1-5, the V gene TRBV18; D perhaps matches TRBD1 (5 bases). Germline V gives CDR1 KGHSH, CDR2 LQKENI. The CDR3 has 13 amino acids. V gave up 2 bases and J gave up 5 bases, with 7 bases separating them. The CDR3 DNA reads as TGTGCCAGCTCACCAGGGGGGGATCAGCCCCAGCATTTT. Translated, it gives CASSPGGDQPQHF. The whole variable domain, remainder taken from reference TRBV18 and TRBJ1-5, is NAGVMQNPRHLVRRRGQEARLRCSPMKGHSHVYWYRQLPEEGLKFMVYLQKENIIDESGMPKERFSAEFPKEGPSILRIQQVVRGDSAAYFCASSPGGDQPQHFGDGTRLSIL.

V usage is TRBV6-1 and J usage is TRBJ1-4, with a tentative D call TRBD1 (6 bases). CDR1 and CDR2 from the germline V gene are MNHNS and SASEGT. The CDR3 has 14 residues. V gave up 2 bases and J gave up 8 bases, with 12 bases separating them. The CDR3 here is CASSERGASEKLFF. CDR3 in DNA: TGTGCCAGCAGTGAACGGGGGGCAAGCGAAAAACTGTTTTTT.

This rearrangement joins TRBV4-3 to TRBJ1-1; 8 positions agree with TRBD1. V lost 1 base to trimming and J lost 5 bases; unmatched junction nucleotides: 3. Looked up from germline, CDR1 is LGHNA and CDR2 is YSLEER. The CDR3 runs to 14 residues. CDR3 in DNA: TGCGCCAGCAGCCAAGGCTGGACAGGGACTGAAGCTTTCTTT. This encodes CASSQGWTGTEAFF.